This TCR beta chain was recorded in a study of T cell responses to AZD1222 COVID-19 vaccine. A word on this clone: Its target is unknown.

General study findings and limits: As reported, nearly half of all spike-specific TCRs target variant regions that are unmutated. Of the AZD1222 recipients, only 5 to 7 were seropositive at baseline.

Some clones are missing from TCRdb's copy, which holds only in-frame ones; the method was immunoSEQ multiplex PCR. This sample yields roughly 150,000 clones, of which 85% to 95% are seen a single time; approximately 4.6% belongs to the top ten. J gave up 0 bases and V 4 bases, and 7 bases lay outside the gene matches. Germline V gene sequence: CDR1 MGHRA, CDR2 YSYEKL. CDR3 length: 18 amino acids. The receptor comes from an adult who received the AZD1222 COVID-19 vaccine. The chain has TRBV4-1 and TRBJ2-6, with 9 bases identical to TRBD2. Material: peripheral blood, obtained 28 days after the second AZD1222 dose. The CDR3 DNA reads TGCGCCAGCAGCCCTGGGTTAGCGGGGGCCTCTGGGGCCAACGTCCTGACTTTC. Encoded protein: CASSPGLAGASGANVLTF.